This passage covers 20 T cell receptor beta chains from one sample sequenced in a study of blood T cell repertoires in COVID-19. Clones were sequenced by immunoSEQ multiplex PCR, and TCRdb holds only the in-frame ones, with some missing. The sample carries approximately 140,000 clones, about 86% recorded once. Sequencing was carried out using peripheral blood. The receptors were gathered from a man in his 70s with acute or convalescent COVID-19.

The chain employs TRBV5-1 and TRBJ2-1; 8 nucleotides align to TRBD1. The CDR3 totals 19 residues. CDR1 is SGHRS, CDR2 YFSETQ, per germline. V lost 1 base and J lost 3; bases outside the gene matches: 15. The CDR3 reads CASSLILGGLGQGYNEQFF. CDR3 in DNA: TGCGCCAGCAGCTTGATATTGGGGGGTCTAGGACAGGGCTACAATGAGCAGTTCTTC.

This chain links TRBV5-4 with TRBJ2-5; tentatively, D is TRBD1 (7 bases). V was trimmed by 0 bases and J by 4 bases, leaving 10 bases between them. This CDR3 spans 14 amino acids. Germline CDR1 is SGHNT and CDR2 is YYREEE (reference sequence). CDR3 nucleotides: TGTGCCAGCAGCTTGGATCAGGGGGGAGAGACCCAGTACTTC. Amino acid sequence: CASSLDQGGETQYF.

This chain links TRBV9 with TRBJ2-2, with D perhaps matching TRBD1 (5 bases). This CDR3 spans 15 amino acids. In germline, CDR1 is SGDLS, CDR2 YYNGEE. Trimming took 3 bases from V and 0 from J, leaving 9 bases between them. The CDR3 DNA sequence: TGTGCCAGCAGCGCCCGACAGACGAACACCGGGGAGCTGTTTTTT. This gives the protein CASSARQTNTGELFF.

This chain links TRBV7-9 with TRBJ1-6, with D maybe TRBD1 (6 bases). The CDR3 has 14 amino acids. Germline CDR1 is SEHNR and CDR2 is FQNEAQ (reference sequence). V was pared by 1 base and J by 12 bases, with 13 bases between. CDR3 nucleotides: TGTGCCAGCAGCTTAGGTCAGGGGTTCGAACCCCTCCACTTT. Amino acid sequence: CASSLGQGFEPLHF.

The genes are TRBV2 and TRBJ2-2; TRBD2 agrees at 9 bases. This CDR3 has 18 amino acids. The V segment lost 7 bases and the J segment 3 bases; nucleotides outside the gene matches: 15. Looked up from germline, CDR1 is SNHLY and CDR2 is FYNNEI. The chain's CDR3 is CASTPPDGLAGHTGELFF. The CDR3 DNA reads TGTGCCAGCACGCCTCCGGACGGGCTAGCGGGACACACCGGGGAGCTGTTTTTT.

The V gene is TRBV19, the J gene TRBJ2-7; D might be TRBD1 (6 bases). This CDR3 is built from 15 residues. The V and J ends lost 0 bases and 3 bases respectively, with 12 bases between them. Germline V CDR1 and CDR2: LNHDA, SQIVND (reference sequence). The CDR3 loop reads CASSIDRDTIYEQYF. CDR3 coding DNA: TGTGCCAGTAGTATAGATCGGGACACTATCTACGAGCAGTACTTC.

The chain carries TRBV10-3 and TRBJ1-6; 9 bases fit TRBD1. This CDR3 is built from 14 residues. Germline-derived CDR1 and CDR2 are ENHRY and SYGVKD. V was clipped by 6 bases and J by 6 bases; unmatched bases: 3. The CDR3 bases are TGTGCCATCAGGGGGGGACAGGGTAATTCACCCCTCCACTTT. Amino acids: CAIRGGQGNSPLHF.

This clone was counted only a few times. The chain combines TRBV2 with TRBJ2-7; 9 bases agree with TRBD2. This CDR3 has 15 residues. In germline, CDR1 is SNHLY, CDR2 FYNNEI. The junction had 5 bases not matched to a gene; V was cut back by 1 base and J by 4 bases. As DNA, the CDR3 is TGTGCCAGCAGTGAAGTGGCTAGCGGGATATACGAGCAGTACTTC. Translated, it gives CASSEVASGIYEQYF.

The chain couples TRBV6-6 to TRBJ2-3; D is perhaps TRBD2 (6 bases). Trimming took 6 bases from V and 1 from J, leaving 17 bases between them. The CDR3 spans 16 residues. Germline loops: CDR1 MNHNY, CDR2 SVGAGI (reference sequence). The CDR3 DNA is TGTGCCAGCAGCTCTTCTAGCGTTCTTGGCACAGATACGCAGTATTTT. Translating gives CASSSSSVLGTDTQYF.

In its sample, this clone was seen once. V is TRBV7-3 and J is TRBJ2-2; tentatively, D is TRBD1 (6 bases). The CDR3 length is 16 residues. Per germline, CDR1 SGHTA and CDR2 FQGTGA. Deletions cut 5 bases from V and 4 bases from J, with 17 bases between. The CDR3 protein is CASSPKLGASTGELFF. The CDR3 nucleotides read TGTGCCAGCAGCCCCAAACTGGGGGCCTCCACCGGGGAGCTGTTTTTT.

The table lists this clone with a count of one. The chain carries TRBV5-1 and TRBJ2-1; D is perhaps TRBD2 (7 bases). V was shortened by 1 base and J by 7 bases, with 9 bases between the two germline ends. This CDR3 has 13 amino acids. Germline assignment: CDR1 SGHRS and CDR2 YFSETQ. CDR3 sequence: CASSLRGGNEQFF. The CDR3 bases are TGCGCCAGCAGCTTGAGGGGGGGAAATGAGCAGTTCTTC.

The J gene is TRBJ1-1, the V gene TRBV24-1; the match to TRBD1 covers 10 bases. Looked up from germline, CDR1 is KGHDR and CDR2 is SFDVKD. CDR3 size: 15 residues. The ends lost 4 bases at V and 3 bases at J; junction bases unmatched: 4. CDR3 residues: CATSDSGTGDTEAFF. DNA of the CDR3: TGTGCCACCAGTGACTCCGGGACAGGGGACACTGAAGCTTTCTTT.

V and J are TRBV10-3 and TRBJ2-3; 10 positions agree with TRBD1. V was clipped by 2 bases and J by 4 bases; unmatched bases: 6. This CDR3 comprises 16 residues. Per germline, CDR1 ENHRY and CDR2 SYGVKD. The CDR3 sequence is CAISERGTGASDTQYF. The CDR3 DNA reads as TGTGCCATCAGTGAGCGCGGGACAGGGGCCTCAGATACGCAGTATTTT.

This clone was seen only once. The chain employs TRBV7-8 and TRBJ1-5; 8 nucleotides line up with TRBD1. With 1 base clipped from V and 6 bases from J, the junction kept 11 bases outside the gene matches. The CDR3 is made up of 17 amino acids. Germline assignment: CDR1 SGHVS and CDR2 FQNEAQ. Here the CDR3 reads CASSLGSGQGAGQPQHF. CDR3 coding DNA: TGTGCCAGCAGCTTAGGGTCAGGGCAGGGGGCCGGTCAGCCCCAGCATTTT.

J is TRBJ2-1 and V is TRBV11-3; 9 nucleotides match TRBD2. Germline CDR1 SGHNT, CDR2 YENEEA. V lost 3 bases and J lost 6; bases outside the gene matches: 6. This CDR3 comprises 15 residues. The CDR3 region has the DNA TGTGCCAGCAGCTTGCGGGGTAGCGGGAGCAATGAGCAGTTCTTC. Its translation is CASSLRGSGSNEQFF.

Only a few counts were recorded for this clone. The chain carries TRBV18 and TRBJ1-4, with D unclear. Germline assignment: CDR1 KGHSH and CDR2 LQKENI. Trimming pared 2 bases from V and 2 bases from J, leaving 9 bases between. This CDR3 has 15 amino acids. The CDR3: CASSPEAQTNEKLFF. In DNA, the CDR3 is TGTGCCAGCTCACCAGAAGCACAGACTAATGAAAAACTGTTTTTT.

CDR3 in amino acids: CASSEDKRLAKNIQYF. The CDR3 nucleotides read TGCGCCAGCAGTGAGGATAAGCGGCTAGCCAAAAACATTCAGTACTTC. The gene calls are TRBV10-1 and TRBJ2-4; D might be TRBD2 (5 bases). The CDR3 extends over 16 amino acids. V dropped 2 bases and J dropped 0 bases, with 11 bases sitting between them. CDR1 and CDR2 (germline): WNHNN, SYGVQD (reference sequence).

This clone occurred once. V usage is TRBV19 and J usage is TRBJ2-5; TRBD1 matches 10 bases. CDR3 length: 14 amino acids. V was pared by 3 bases and J by 5 bases, with 3 bases of the junction left unmatched. Germline lookup yields CDR1 LNHDA and CDR2 SQIVND (reference sequence). In DNA, the CDR3 is TGTGCCAGTAGTATGGGACAGGGGCGCGAGACCCAGTACTTC. Its protein is CASSMGQGRETQYF. Full variable domain (outside the CDR3, taken from reference TRBV19 and TRBJ2-5): DGGITQSPKYLFRKEGQNVTLSCEQNLNHDAMYWYRQDPGQGLRLIYYSQIVNDFQKGDIAEGYSVSREKKESFPLTVTSAQKNPTAFYLCASSMGQGRETQYFGPGTRLLVL.

The V call is TRBV19, the J call TRBJ2-3, with D unclear. This CDR3 is 15 amino acids long. The V gene's germline CDR1 is LNHDA and CDR2 SQIVND (reference sequence). Trimming stripped 4 bases from V and 2 bases from J, with 13 bases between. The CDR3 protein is CASSTAAATTDTQYF. CDR3 DNA: TGTGCCAGTAGTACGGCGGCGGCAACCACAGATACGCAGTATTTT.

V usage is TRBV28 and J usage is TRBJ1-1; 9 nucleotides agree with TRBD1. The V gene's germline CDR1 is MDHEN and CDR2 SYDVKM. This CDR3 has 13 residues. The ends lost 6 bases at V and 4 bases at J; junction bases unmatched: 3. The CDR3 region has the DNA TGTGCCAGCAGGGGGACAGGGCGCACTGAAGCTTTCTTT. Protein product: CASRGTGRTEAFF. The full variable domain, rest sourced from reference TRBV28 and TRBJ1-1, is DVKVTQSSRYLVKRTGEKVFLECVQDMDHENMFWYRQDPGLGLRLIYFSYDVKMKEKGDIPEGYSVSREKKERFSLILESASTNQTSMYLCASRGTGRTEAFFGQGTRLTVV.